This record covers a single T cell receptor beta chain. The V segment lost 3 bases and the J segment 3 bases; nucleotides outside the gene matches: 5. The CDR3 is made up of 14 amino acids. Looked up from germline, CDR1 is LNHDA and CDR2 is SQIVND (reference sequence). These data come from a study of blood T cell repertoires in COVID-19. Turning to the study itself: Some COVID-19 samples were acute and others convalescent; all came from the United States, Italy and Spain. Nucleic acid was either cDNA or gDNA, and it came from T cells, B-cell-depleted T cells, or PBMCs.

In the original analysis: Amplified reference gene primers provided the basis for estimating nucleated cell counts. TCRdb keeps only in-frame clones here, not all; method: immunoSEQ multiplex PCR. Clone size and the V and J calls come from that table; the DNA yielded D and trimming. The sample has 55,000 to 85,000 clones; around 84% are singletons. This receptor was taken from a woman between 70 and 85 years old with acute or convalescent COVID-19. The chain has TRBV19 and TRBJ2-7; 7 bases map to TRBD1. Sequenced material: peripheral blood. DNA of the CDR3: TGTGCCAGTAGTATCGACAGGGTGGGCTACGAGCAGTACTTC. Its protein is CASSIDRVGYEQYF.